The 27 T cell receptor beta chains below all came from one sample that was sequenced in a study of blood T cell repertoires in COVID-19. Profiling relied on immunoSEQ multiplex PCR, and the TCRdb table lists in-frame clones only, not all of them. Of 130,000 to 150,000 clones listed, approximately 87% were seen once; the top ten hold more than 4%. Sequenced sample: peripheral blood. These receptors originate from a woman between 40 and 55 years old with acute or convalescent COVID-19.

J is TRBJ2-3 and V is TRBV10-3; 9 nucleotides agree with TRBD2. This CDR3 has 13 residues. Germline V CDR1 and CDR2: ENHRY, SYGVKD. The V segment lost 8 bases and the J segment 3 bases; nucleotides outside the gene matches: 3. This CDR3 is CAIQRGETDTQYF. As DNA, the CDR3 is TGTGCCATCCAGCGGGGGGAAACAGATACGCAGTATTTT.

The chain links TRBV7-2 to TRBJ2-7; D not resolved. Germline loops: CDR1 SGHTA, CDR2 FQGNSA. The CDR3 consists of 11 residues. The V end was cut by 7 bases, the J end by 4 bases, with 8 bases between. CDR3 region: CASTPGYEQYF. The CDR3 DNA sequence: TGTGCCAGCACCCCAGGATACGAGCAGTACTTC.

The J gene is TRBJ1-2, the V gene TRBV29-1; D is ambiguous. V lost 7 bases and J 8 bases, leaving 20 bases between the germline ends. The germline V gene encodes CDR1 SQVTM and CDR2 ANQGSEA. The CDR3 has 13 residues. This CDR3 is CSARPGDLKGYTF. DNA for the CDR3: TGCAGCGCGAGACCCGGGGATTTGAAAGGCTACACCTTC.

CDR3 amino acids: CASSHRGPSYEQYF. The CDR3 nucleotides read TGTGCCAGCTCGCACAGGGGGCCTTCTTACGAGCAGTACTTC. This chain connects TRBV27 to TRBJ2-7, with TRBD1 identical over 9 bases. Germline V gene lookup returns CDR1 MNHEY and CDR2 SMNVEV (reference sequence). The CDR3 runs 14 residues. Trimming at V came to 8 bases and at J to 4 bases, leaving 9 bases not matched to a gene.

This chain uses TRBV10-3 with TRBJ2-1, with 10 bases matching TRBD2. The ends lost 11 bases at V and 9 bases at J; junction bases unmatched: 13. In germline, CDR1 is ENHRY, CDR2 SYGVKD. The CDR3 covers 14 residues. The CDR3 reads CAVQGLAAQGEQFF. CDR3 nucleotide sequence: TGTGCCGTCCAAGGACTAGCGGCACAAGGTGAGCAGTTCTTC.

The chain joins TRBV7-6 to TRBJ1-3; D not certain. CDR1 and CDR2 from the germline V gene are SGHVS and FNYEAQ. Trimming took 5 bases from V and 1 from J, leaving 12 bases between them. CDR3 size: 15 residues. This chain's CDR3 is CASSKAAESGNTIYF. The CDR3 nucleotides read TGTGCCAGCAGCAAAGCGGCAGAATCTGGAAACACCATATATTTT.

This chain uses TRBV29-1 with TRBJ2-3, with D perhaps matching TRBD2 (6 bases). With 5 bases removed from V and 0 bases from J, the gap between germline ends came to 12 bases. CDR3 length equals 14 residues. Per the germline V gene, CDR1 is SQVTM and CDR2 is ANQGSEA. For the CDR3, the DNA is TGCAGCGTTAGGGACTTAGCTAGCACAGATACGCAGTATTTT. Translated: CSVRDLASTDTQYF.

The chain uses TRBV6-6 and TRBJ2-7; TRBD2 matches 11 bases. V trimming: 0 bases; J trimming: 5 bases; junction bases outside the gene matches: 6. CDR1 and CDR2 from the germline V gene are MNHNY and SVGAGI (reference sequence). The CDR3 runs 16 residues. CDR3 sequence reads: CASSYSLTSGIDEQYF. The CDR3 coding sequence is TGTGCCAGCAGTTACTCCCTGACTAGCGGGATCGACGAGCAGTACTTC.

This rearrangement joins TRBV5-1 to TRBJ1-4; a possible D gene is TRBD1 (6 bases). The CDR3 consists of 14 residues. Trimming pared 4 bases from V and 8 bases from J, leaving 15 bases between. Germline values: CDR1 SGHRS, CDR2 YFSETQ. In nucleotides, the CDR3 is TGCGCCAGCAGCGAGGGAATAGGGGGAGAAAAACTGTTTTTT. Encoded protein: CASSEGIGGEKLFF.

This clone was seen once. The CDR3 loop reads CASSADTGELFF. In nucleotides, the CDR3 is TGTGCCAGCTCAGCGGACACCGGGGAGCTGTTTTTT. V is TRBV18 and J is TRBJ2-2; no definite D call. CDR1 is KGHSH and CDR2 is LQKENI in the germline V gene. The V end lost 5 bases, the J end lost 3 bases, and 4 bases lay between the germline ends. The CDR3 runs to 12 residues.

The CDR3 region is CATSDRAGKGAGANVLTF. CDR3 bases: TGTGCCACCAGTGATCGGGCAGGGAAGGGTGCTGGGGCCAACGTCCTGACTTTC. This sequence joins TRBV24-1 and TRBJ2-6; D might be TRBD1 (5 bases). The CDR3 sequence is 18 residues long. The V gene's germline CDR1 is KGHDR and CDR2 SFDVKD. V was shortened by 3 bases and J by 2 bases, with 16 bases between the two germline ends.

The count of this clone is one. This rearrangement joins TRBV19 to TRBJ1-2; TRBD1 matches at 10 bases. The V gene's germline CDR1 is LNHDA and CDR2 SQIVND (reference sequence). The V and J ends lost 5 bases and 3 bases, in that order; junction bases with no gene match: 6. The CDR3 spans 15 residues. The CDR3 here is CASSAGTGADYGYTF. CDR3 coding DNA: TGTGCCAGTAGTGCCGGGACAGGGGCCGACTATGGCTACACCTTC.

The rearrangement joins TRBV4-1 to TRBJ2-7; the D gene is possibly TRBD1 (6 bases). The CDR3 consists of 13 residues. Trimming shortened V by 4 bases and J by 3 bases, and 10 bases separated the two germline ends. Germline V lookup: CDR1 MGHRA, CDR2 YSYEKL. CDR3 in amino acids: CASSRTDRYEQYF. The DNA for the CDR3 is TGCGCCAGCAGCCGGACAGACCGCTACGAGCAGTACTTC.

CDR3 protein: CASSLWATMNTEAFF. CDR3 nucleotides: TGTGCCAGCAGTTTATGGGCAACCATGAACACTGAAGCTTTCTTT. The V call is TRBV27, the J call TRBJ1-1; D unresolved. Germline CDR1 reads MNHEY; CDR2 reads SMNVEV (reference sequence). There are 15 residues in the CDR3. Between the trimmed V and J ends, which lost 1 base and 0 bases, there was a span of 9 bases.

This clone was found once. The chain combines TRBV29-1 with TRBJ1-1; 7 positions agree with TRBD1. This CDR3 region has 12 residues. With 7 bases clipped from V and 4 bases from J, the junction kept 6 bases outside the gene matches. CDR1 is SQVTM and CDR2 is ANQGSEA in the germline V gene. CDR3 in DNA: TGCAGCGCCGACAGGGCGGGCACTGAAGCTTTCTTT. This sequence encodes CSADRAGTEAFF.

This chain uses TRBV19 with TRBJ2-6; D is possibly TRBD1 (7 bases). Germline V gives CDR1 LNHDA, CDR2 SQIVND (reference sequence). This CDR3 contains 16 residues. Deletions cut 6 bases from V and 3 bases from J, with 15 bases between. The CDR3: CASRGGQHSGANVLTF. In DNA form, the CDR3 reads TGTGCCAGTAGGGGGGGACAGCATAGTGGGGCCAACGTCCTGACTTTC.

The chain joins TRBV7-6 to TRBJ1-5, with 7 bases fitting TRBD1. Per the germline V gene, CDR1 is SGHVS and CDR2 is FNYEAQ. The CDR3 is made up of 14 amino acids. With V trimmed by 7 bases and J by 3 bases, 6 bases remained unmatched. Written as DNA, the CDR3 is TGTGCCAGCAAGCCACAGGGGAACAATCAGCCCCAGCATTTT. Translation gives CASKPQGNNQPQHF.

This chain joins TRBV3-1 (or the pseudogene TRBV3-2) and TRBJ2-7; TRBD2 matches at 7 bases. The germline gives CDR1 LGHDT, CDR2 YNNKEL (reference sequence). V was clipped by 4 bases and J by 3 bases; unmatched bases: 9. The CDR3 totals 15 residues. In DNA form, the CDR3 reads TGTGCCAGCAGCCCCACTCCGGGACTAAACTACGAGCAGTACTTC. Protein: CASSPTPGLNYEQYF.

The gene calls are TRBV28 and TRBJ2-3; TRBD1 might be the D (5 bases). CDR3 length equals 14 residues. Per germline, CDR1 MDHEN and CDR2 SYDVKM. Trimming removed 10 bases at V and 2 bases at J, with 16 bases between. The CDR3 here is CATKGPGFTDTQYF. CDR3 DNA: TGTGCCACCAAGGGCCCAGGGTTCACAGATACGCAGTATTTT.

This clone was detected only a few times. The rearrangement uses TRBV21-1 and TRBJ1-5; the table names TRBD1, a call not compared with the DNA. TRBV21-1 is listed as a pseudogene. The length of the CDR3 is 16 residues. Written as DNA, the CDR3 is TGTGCCAGCAGAATTAAGGACAGGGCATTTGGTCAGCCCCAGCATTTT. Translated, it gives CASRIKDRAFGQPQHF.

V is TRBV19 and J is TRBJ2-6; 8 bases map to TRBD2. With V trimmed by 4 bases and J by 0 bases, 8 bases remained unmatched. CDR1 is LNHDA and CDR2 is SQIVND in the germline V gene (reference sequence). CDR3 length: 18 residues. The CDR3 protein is CASSTTSGKSSGANVLTF. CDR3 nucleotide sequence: TGTGCCAGTAGTACAACTAGCGGTAAGAGCTCTGGGGCCAACGTCCTGACTTTC.

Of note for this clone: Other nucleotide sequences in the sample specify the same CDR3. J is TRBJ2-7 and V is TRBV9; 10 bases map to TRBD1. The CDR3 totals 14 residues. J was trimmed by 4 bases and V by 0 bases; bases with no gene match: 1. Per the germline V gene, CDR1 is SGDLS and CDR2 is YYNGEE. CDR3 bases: TGTGCCAGCAGCGTAGGGGACAGGGGATACGAGCAGTACTTC. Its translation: CASSVGDRGYEQYF.

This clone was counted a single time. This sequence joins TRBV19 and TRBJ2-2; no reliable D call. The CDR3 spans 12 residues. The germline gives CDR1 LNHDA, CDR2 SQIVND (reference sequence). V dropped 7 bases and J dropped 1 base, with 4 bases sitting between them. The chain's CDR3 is CASNLNTGELFF. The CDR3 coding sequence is TGTGCCAGTAATCTGAACACCGGGGAGCTGTTTTTT.

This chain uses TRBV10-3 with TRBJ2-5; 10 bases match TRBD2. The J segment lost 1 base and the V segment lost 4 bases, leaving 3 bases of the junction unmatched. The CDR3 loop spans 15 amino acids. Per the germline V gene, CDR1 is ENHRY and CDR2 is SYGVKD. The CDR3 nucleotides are TGTGCCATCAGTGTGCTAGCGGGGGCCCAAGAGACCCAGTACTTC. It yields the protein CAISVLAGAQETQYF.

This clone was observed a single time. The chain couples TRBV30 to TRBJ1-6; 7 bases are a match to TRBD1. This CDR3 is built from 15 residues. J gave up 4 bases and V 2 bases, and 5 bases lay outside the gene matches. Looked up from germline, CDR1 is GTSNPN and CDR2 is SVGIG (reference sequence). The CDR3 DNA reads TGTGCCTGGAGTCCGACAGGGAGGTATAATTCACCCCTCCACTTT. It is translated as CAWSPTGRYNSPLHF.

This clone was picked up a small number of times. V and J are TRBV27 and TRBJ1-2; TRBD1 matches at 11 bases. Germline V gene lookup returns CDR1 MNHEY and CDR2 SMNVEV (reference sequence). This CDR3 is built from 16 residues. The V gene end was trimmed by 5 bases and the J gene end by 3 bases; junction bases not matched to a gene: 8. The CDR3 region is CASSPRDRGTYYGYTF. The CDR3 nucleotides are TGTGCCAGCAGTCCCCGGGACAGGGGGACTTACTATGGCTACACCTTC.

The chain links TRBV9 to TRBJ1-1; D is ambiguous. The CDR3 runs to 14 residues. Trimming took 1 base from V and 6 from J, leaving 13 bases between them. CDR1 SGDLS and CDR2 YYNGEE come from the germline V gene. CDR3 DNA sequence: TGTGCCAGCAGCGTAACAGCCTCCCACCCTGAAGCTTTCTTT. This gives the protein CASSVTASHPEAFF.